These T cell receptor beta chains were read from a single sample in a study of blood T cell dynamics during melanoma immunotherapy. Assay: immunoSEQ multiplex PCR; the TCRdb copy retains only in-frame clones and omits some. The sample consists of about 11,000 clones, about 90% of them appearing once. The sample in question was blood, obtained from a patient treated with checkpoint blockade. These receptors originate from a human donor with melanoma. CDR3s include the opening cysteine and the closing phenylalanine or tryptophan. D genes are given only for firm matches. Clone size, where shown, is once, few, many, or a class for clones that have expanded.

DNA: TGTGCCAGTAGAAACAGGGGGCGAGGGACTGAAGCTTTCTTT
CDR3: CASRNRGRGTEAFF
V: TRBV19
size: .
D: TRBD1
J: TRBJ1-1

DNA: TGTGCCAGTAGTATCCCCAACGGCCCGCCCCAGCATTTT
CDR3: CASSIPNGPPQHF
V: TRBV19
size: .
D: .
J: TRBJ1-5

DNA: TGTGCCAGTGCCTGGCGGGGAGATAATTCACCCCTCCACTTT
CDR3: CASAWRGDNSPLHF
V: TRBV19
size: .
D: .
J: TRBJ1-6

DNA: TGTGCCAGCAGCTTAGCCACAGTGAACACCGGGGAGCTGTTTTTT
CDR3: CASSLATVNTGELFF
V: TRBV7-9
size: .
D: .
J: TRBJ2-2

DNA: TGTGCCAGTAAGTGGGCAGGGGAGGCTGCAACTAATGAAAAACTGTTTTTT
CDR3: CASKWAGEAATNEKLFF
V: TRBV19
size: .
D: .
J: TRBJ1-4

DNA: TGTGCCAGCTCACCGGACCCGCTGAGGCCCCAGCATTTT
CDR3: CASSPDPLRPQHF
V: TRBV18
size: .
D: .
J: TRBJ1-5

DNA: TGTGCCAGTAGTTTGGAGGGGGCTCGAACTGAAGCTTTCTTT
CDR3: CASSLEGARTEAFF
V: TRBV19
size: once
D: TRBD1
J: TRBJ1-1

DNA: TGTGCCACCTCCGGGACTACAAACAATGAGCAGTTCTTC
CDR3: CATSGTTNNEQFF
V: TRBV15
size: .
D: TRBD2
J: TRBJ2-1

DNA: TGTGCCAGCTCACCAGCAGGGCACACAGATACGCAGTATTTT
CDR3: CASSPAGHTDTQYF
V: TRBV18
size: .
D: .
J: TRBJ2-3

DNA: TGTGCCAGCAGCTTGGCAGGGGACAATTCACCCCTCCACTTT
CDR3: CASSLAGDNSPLHF
V: TRBV5-8
size: .
D: .
J: TRBJ1-6

DNA: TGTGCCAGCAGCCAAGCGGGGGGGCCCTCCGGGGAGCTGTTTTTT
CDR3: CASSQAGGPSGELFF
V: TRBV6-5
size: .
D: TRBD2
J: TRBJ2-2

DNA: TGTGCCAGCAGCGAGACCACGGGGCTCCCCCCCCACTTT
CDR3: CASSETTGLPPHF
V: TRBV25-1
size: .
D: .
J: TRBJ1-6

DNA: TGTGCCAGCAGCCAGACAGGGACGACTGGGGCCAACGTCCTGACTTTC
CDR3: CASSQTGTTGANVLTF
V: TRBV9
size: .
D: TRBD1
J: TRBJ2-6

DNA: TGTGCCAGCAGTTTATCGCGCCTAGCGGGGCCACGTTCAGCACAATATGAGCAGTTCTTC
CDR3: CASSLSRLAGPRSAQYEQFF
V: TRBV27
size: .
D: TRBD2
J: TRBJ2-1

DNA: TGTGCCAGCTCCGAGGGACAGGGGGCGACCGGGGAGCTGTTTTTT
CDR3: CASSEGQGATGELFF
V: TRBV18
size: .
D: TRBD1
J: TRBJ2-2

DNA: TGTGCCAGCAGTGGGGACACGTCGAACACTGAAGCTTTCTTT
CDR3: CASSGDTSNTEAFF
V: TRBV6-5
size: .
D: .
J: TRBJ1-1

DNA: TGTGCCAGCAGAAAGGCCCAGGCTGGTGGCTACACCTTC
CDR3: CASRKAQAGGYTF
V: TRBV6-5
size: .
D: .
J: TRBJ1-2

DNA: TGTGCCAGCAGACGGACAGGGGGCGGGGGGAGCTATGGCTACACCTTC
CDR3: CASRRTGGGGSYGYTF
V: TRBV27
size: few
D: TRBD1
J: TRBJ1-2

DNA: TGTGCCAGCAGCTTTGACTCGAACACTGAAGCTTTCTTT
CDR3: CASSFDSNTEAFF
V: TRBV5-6
size: .
D: .
J: TRBJ1-1

DNA: TGTGCCAGCAGCAAGGGACAGCAGAATGGAAAACTGTTTTTT
CDR3: CASSKGQQNGKLFF
V: TRBV7-9
size: .
D: TRBD1
J: TRBJ1-4

DNA: TGTGCCAGCAGCGAAGCAGGGGGGCGAAGCCTCTATGGCTACACCTTC
CDR3: CASSEAGGRSLYGYTF
V: TRBV2
size: .
D: TRBD1
J: TRBJ1-2

DNA: TGCGCCAGCAGCTTGCAGGGGGGAAACTATGGCTACACCTTC
CDR3: CASSLQGGNYGYTF
V: TRBV5-1
size: .
D: TRBD1
J: TRBJ1-2

DNA: TGCGCCAGCAGCTTCACAGGGTCCGAAGCCGGGGAGCTGTTTTTT
CDR3: CASSFTGSEAGELFF
V: TRBV5-1
size: .
D: .
J: TRBJ2-2

DNA: TGTGCCAGCAGCTTGGACCCTGAAGAGGAGACCCAGTACTTC
CDR3: CASSLDPEEETQYF
V: TRBV7-2
size: few
D: .
J: TRBJ2-5

DNA: TGTGCCAGCAGGAAGCAGGGAGGGCGGGAGACCCAGTACTTC
CDR3: CASRKQGGRETQYF
V: TRBV6-1
size: .
D: TRBD2
J: TRBJ2-5

DNA: TGTGCCAGCAGCTTGCCGGCAGGGAGGGGTAACACTGAAGCTTTCTTT
CDR3: CASSLPAGRGNTEAFF
V: TRBV5-6
size: .
D: .
J: TRBJ1-1